This T cell receptor (beta chain) was sequenced in a study of cytomegalovirus exposure and HLA in healthy donors (dated by TCRdb to the late 2010s). Study-level background: An earlier analysis of approximately 640 of the donors reported approximately 300 Gb of sequence data and 100 million to 140 million unique TCR beta sequences from about 179 million T cells. Approximately 300 gigabases of sequencing data and around 85 million unique TCR sequences made up an early release that covered 640 HLA-typed donors. Of the roughly 430 genotyped donors, roughly 80% fell in the genetic ancestry cluster associated with self-reported Caucasian donors. The study was designed to test whether signatures of past pathogen exposure could be identified by cataloging public T cell receptors. Using immunosequencing, the study profiled T cell repertoires from some 670 subjects and related those repertoires to cytomegalovirus serostatus. Along with the approximately 650-subject first cohort, a separate validation cohort of some 130 different subjects was used. To predict cytomegalovirus infection status, the study combined high-throughput TCR immunosequencing, statistical association of individual TCRs with disease status, and machine learning. A later analysis re-analyzed previously published TCR beta repertoires from 650 to 800 donors and added high-resolution HLA genotyping to study TCR occurrence patterns. Rather than drawing on any new phenotypic data, the later analysis identified candidate immune exposures from TCR beta sequences and the way those sequences occurred across donors. To decide whether each TCR beta V gene segment behaved as functional or pseudogenic, an earlier analysis of some 580 of the donors relied on high-throughput TCR beta sequencing. Donor age, sex, ethnicity and CMV serostatus were collected together with the repertoire data. Genome-wide SNP genotypes for about 65% of the 666 donors were used in a later genetic analysis, which treated that subset as a discovery cohort. Every repertoire in the discovery cohort had been generated on one and the same sequencing platform. Both class I and class II loci were covered by HLA typing, at four-digit resolution. Typing coverage differed by locus: A, B, C, DRB1 and DQB1 were typed in roughly 629-630 donors, DQA1 in about 510, DPA1 in some 610, and DPB1 in 400 to 490. Four to six DR-DQ haplotypes were handled as single units for association and clustering, since linkage in the cohort was strong. Among about 400 genotyped donors of the cohort, an average of about 220,000 unique TCR beta nucleotide sequences was sequenced per donor, of which about 18% were non-productive. Here is what the overall study found, with its caveats: A further reported finding was that TCR beta sequences accurately predicted the HLA-A and HLA-B alleles for most subjects in the first cohort. A later analysis found that HLA-associated TCR beta chains were more clonally expanded and had lower generation probabilities than equally common non-associated chains. An earlier analysis of around 540 of the donors showed that most TCR beta V segments appeared in productive rearrangements either about 90% or about 30% of the time, which broadly matched IMGT annotations. In a later analysis, the rate of TCR association differed among HLA loci, with DRB1 alleles having the most associated TCRs and HLA-C alleles having the fewest. According to a later analysis, most CMV-associated TCR beta chains appeared to be HLA-restricted, and the HLA associations seemed to be driven largely by CMV exposure. Only TCR beta chains were sequenced in this cohort, and the absence of alpha or paired-chain data limited detectable features. It was suggested by the authors that the approach could potentially be generalized to other disease states and immunological phenotypes. The presence/absence analyses assumed that sequencing depth was roughly uniform across donors, and that assumption may not be true. Three of the identified cytomegalovirus-associated TCR beta chains were confirmed in vitro to be specific for cytomegalovirus antigens. Correlated functional status among segregating V segments might be attributable to linkage disequilibrium, but an unknown experimental factor could not be ruled out. While some public TCRs were present in many individuals, most TCR sequences turned up only very rarely across donors. Roughly 17 rarely observed V segments, including chromosome 9 orphons, were excluded from the earlier analysis of several hundred of the donors because counts were too low. An association between a missense DCLRE1C variant and V-gene and J-gene trimming of TCR beta chains was found in a later genetic analysis and replicated in an independent cohort. The study listed 150 to 200 TCR beta chains as associated with cytomegalovirus. At a false discovery rate of 0.05, a later analysis linked some 17,000 TCR beta sequences to specific HLA alleles. In a later genetic analysis, fewer N-insertions in productive TCRs were reported among donors in an Asian-associated ancestry cluster than the roughly 640-donor mean. CMV serostatus was the only immune exposure information available for the cohort. When HLA alleles, especially DR and DQ, strongly co-occurred, TCR associations were difficult to assign to individual alleles. In a later analysis, several top co-occurrence clusters were reported to appear linked to parvovirus B19, influenza, CMV and Epstein-Barr virus. In both the original and validation cohorts, the classifier was reported to diagnose cytomegalovirus status with high specificity and sensitivity. The sequencing pipeline was judged likely to have produced a cluster of highly shared sequence variants as a technical artifact. Because HLA typing was missing for some donors at each locus, association tests included only the typed subset.

Libraries were prepared through the immunoSEQ multiplex PCR assay. For the multiplex PCR, a mixture combining 60 forward primers for TCR Vbeta segments and 13 reverse primers for TCR Jbeta segments was used. The CDR3 region of rearranged TCR beta genes was amplified from genomic DNA by a multiplex PCR assay. The Illumina HiSeq System was used to sequence the amplified TCR beta libraries as 87-base-pair reads. From the authors' description of their analysis: A later analysis tallied 70 million to 100 million unique TCR beta chains across the 700 or so repertoires, and about 12 million of those chains were shared by two or more donors. To remove PCR and sequencing errors, raw reads were error-corrected and collapsed into unique sequences using a nearest-neighbor algorithm that merged closely related sequences. V, D and J gene segments were assigned by aligning CDR3 sequences to IMGT reference sequences. For a sequence to be retained, a match of at least six nucleotides to both a V gene segment and a J gene segment was required. Rearrangements were classified as productive when the CDR3 lacked stop codons and remained in frame with V and J, and all other rearrangements were classified as non-productive. CDR3 was defined according to IMGT convention as the region running from the second conserved V-encoded cysteine to the conserved J-encoded phenylalanine. Sequences without an unambiguous match to a single V gene segment were excluded from the earlier analysis of a few hundred of the donors. An earlier analysis of some 500 of the donors classified V segments as functional when productive rearrangements were above 56.7% and as segregating when the standard deviation between donors was above 5%. To diagnose cytomegalovirus status from the catalog of TCR beta chain sequences, a statistical classification framework was built. In a later analysis, TCR nucleotide sequences were compared against IMGT/GENE-DB human TR gene sequences so that V and J genes could be assigned. In a later analysis, CDR3 sequences and most-parsimonious VDJ recombination scenarios were assigned using the TCRdist pipeline. In a later analysis, each TCR beta chain was defined by its CDR3 amino acid sequence together with its V-gene family, and reads without a unique V-gene family were excluded. To address suspected cross-contamination and a sequencing artifact, a later analysis removed around 590 highly shared, low-generation-probability nucleotide sequences. For each public chain, a later analysis derived a clonal expansion index from normalized ranks of inferred template counts within each repertoire. A later analysis computed generation probabilities with a VDJ recombination model fitted to out-of-frame rearrangements, and checked the results against IGoR. Hypergeometric tests were used in a later analysis to score TCR-TCR, TCR-HLA and TCR-CMV co-occurrence, with a repertoire-size bias correction applied to the TCR pairs. To estimate false discovery rates, a later analysis permuted the HLA or CMV assignments 20 times. A later analysis grouped co-occurring TCRs with DBSCAN, adding TCRdist sequence similarity when clustering within HLA-allele-positive subsets. For co-occurrence clustering, repertoires with fewer than 30,000 or more than 120,000 public chains were excluded, along with four or five repertoires with anomalous nucleotide sharing. Drawn from immuneACCESS, this table holds only the in-frame rearrangements with V and J called that TCRdb kept. Clones are partly lost; checked studies trace under half to an unresolved V gene and leave the rest unexplained. The V and J calls and clone size are taken from that table; D and trimming were inferred from the DNA. The sample contains about 220,000 clones, just over 75% of them found a single time. Around 0.63% of the sample belongs to the ten largest clones.

As regards this clone: Its antigen is unknown. No base quality values were provided; no much bigger clone lies one nucleotide off.

The cohort consisted of 600 to 700 healthy bone marrow donors. Cohort members were all nominally healthy when sampled, although unrecorded immune exposures were likely present. The donor was CMV seronegative and belonged to the group of around 400 seronegative cohort members. A peripheral blood sample was provided by each donor, and peripheral blood mononuclear cells were used for TCR beta sequencing. Genomic DNA was extracted from the blood cell samples with the Qiagen DNeasy Blood Extraction Kit. The sample comprised PBMCs. This sequence originates from a man between 18 and 35 years old in good health and CMV-seronegative.

For the CDR3, the sequence is CSVGGVRGLQAYEQYF. The DNA reads as follows: TGCAGCGTTGGAGGGGTAAGGGGGCTACAGGCCTACGAGCAGTACTTC. The chain is assembled from TRBV29-1 and TRBJ2-7; 7 nucleotides in the junction match TRBD1. The junction shows trimming of 4 bases on V and 2 bases on J, and the gene matches do not reach 14 bases of it. The CDR3 has 16 amino acids, counting the end cysteine and phenylalanine. Only the CDR3 DNA is retained, 48 bases long and in frame from the first base. As encoded in the germline V gene, CDR1 is SQVTM while CDR2 is ANQGSEA.